These 18 T cell receptor beta chains were sequenced from one sample in a study of cytomegalovirus exposure and HLA in healthy donors. PCR was performed using 60 Vbeta and 13 Jbeta primers. The table came from immunoSEQ multiplex PCR; TCRdb's copy has only in-frame clones and leaves some out. The data show hundreds of thousands of clones, around 80% seen once. The sequencing sample was made of PBMCs. These receptors were obtained from a woman aged 60-75 years in good health and CMV-seropositive.

This chain connects TRBV6-4 to TRBJ2-1, with TRBD1 matching 11 bases. The germline gives CDR1 MRHNA, CDR2 SNTAGT. The CDR3 length is 19 residues. The V and J ends lost 0 bases and 5 bases, in that order; junction bases with no gene match: 12. This chain's CDR3 is CASSDSPTTDRGLHNEQFF. The CDR3 nucleotides read TGTGCCAGCAGTGACTCCCCAACTACGGACAGGGGGCTCCACAATGAGCAGTTCTTC.

The rearrangement links TRBV4-2 to TRBJ1-2; 7 bases line up with TRBD1. CDR3 length equals 16 residues. CDR1 and CDR2 from the germline V gene are LGHNA and YNFKEQ. With 1 base clipped from V and 1 base from J, the junction kept 6 bases outside the gene matches. CDR3 DNA: TGTGCCAGCAGCCAAGGGACAGGATTTATTAACTATGGCTACACCTTC. This sequence encodes CASSQGTGFINYGYTF.

This clone has a handful of counts. The chain couples TRBV18 to TRBJ2-2, with TRBD1 matching over 7 bases. The CDR3 totals 17 residues. Trimming took 6 bases from V and 5 from J; bases not matched to a gene: 15. In germline, CDR1 is KGHSH, CDR2 LQKENI. DNA of the CDR3: TGTGCCAGCTCCTACCAAAGACAGGGCGAGAGGACCGGGGAGCTGTTTTTT. This sequence encodes CASSYQRQGERTGELFF.

The CDR3 is CAWSGLNQPQHF. The CDR3 nucleotides are TGTGCCTGGAGTGGTTTAAATCAGCCCCAGCATTTT. This chain uses TRBV30 with TRBJ1-5; D is unresolved. The CDR3 spans 12 residues. Germline assignment: CDR1 GTSNPN and CDR2 SVGIG (reference sequence). V lost 1 base, J lost 4 bases, and 5 bases lay in between.

As to this clone: Other DNA sequences in this sample translate to the same CDR3. The rearrangement uses TRBV5-1 and TRBJ2-1, with 9 bases that match TRBD2. The germline V gene encodes CDR1 SGHRS and CDR2 YFSETQ. V shed 4 bases, J shed 2 bases, and the junction held 4 bases outside the gene matches. The CDR3 has 15 amino acids. CDR3 in amino acids: CASSVTSGTYNEQFF. In DNA, the CDR3 is TGCGCCAGCAGCGTGACTAGCGGCACCTACAATGAGCAGTTCTTC.

The chain has TRBV11-2 and TRBJ2-5; 9 bases line up with TRBD1. Germline CDR1 SGHAT, CDR2 FQNNGV. The CDR3 has 12 amino acids. V gave up 6 bases and J gave up 6 bases; unmatched junction bases: 2. CDR3 region: CASRTGGKTQYF. CDR3 sequence (DNA): TGTGCCAGCAGGACAGGGGGAAAGACCCAGTACTTC.

The chain has TRBV9 and TRBJ1-2; a weak D match, TRBD1 (6 bases). Germline CDR1 reads SGDLS; CDR2 reads YYNGEE. V was trimmed by 4 bases and J by 0 bases, leaving 19 bases between them. The CDR3 runs 17 residues. The chain's CDR3 is CASSLDRAAATNYGYTF. CDR3 DNA sequence: TGTGCCAGCAGCTTGGACAGAGCGGCGGCAACTAACTATGGCTACACCTTC.

This chain joins TRBV7-3 and TRBJ2-2; D call uncertain. CDR3 length: 13 residues. The germline gives CDR1 SGHTA, CDR2 FQGTGA. With 6 bases removed from V and 5 bases from J, the gap between germline ends came to 10 bases. In DNA, the CDR3 is TGTGCCAGCAGTGGTTCGAGGACCGGGGAGCTGTTTTTT. Translation gives CASSGSRTGELFF.

The chain joins TRBV19 to TRBJ2-7; maybe TRBD2 (6 bases). This CDR3 is 13 amino acids long. The V and J ends lost 5 bases and 0 bases respectively, with 8 bases between them. CDR1 and CDR2 (germline): LNHDA, SQIVND (reference sequence). The CDR3 protein is CASSDSGSYEQYF. The CDR3 DNA reads TGTGCCAGTAGTGATAGCGGCTCCTACGAGCAGTACTTC.

J is TRBJ1-2 and V is TRBV30, with D possibly matching TRBD1 (5 bases). This CDR3 has 13 amino acids. The germline V gene has CDR1 GTSNPN and CDR2 SVGIG (reference sequence). Deletions cut 2 bases from V and 5 bases from J, with 12 bases between. The CDR3 sequence: CAWSRGPTYGYTF. The DNA for the CDR3 is TGTGCCTGGAGTAGGGGCCCAACGTATGGCTACACCTTC. Supplemented by reference TRBV30 and TRBJ1-2, the full variable domain reads SQTIHQWPATLVQPVGSPLSLECTVEGTSNPNLYWYRQAAGRGLQLLFYSVGIGQISSEVPQNLSASRPQDRQFILSSKKLLLSDSGFYLCAWSRGPTYGYTFGSGTRLTVV.

Points on this clone: The junction shows a germline mismatch at one end, possibly a read error. The genes are TRBV7-9 and TRBJ2-7; 10 nucleotides line up with TRBD1. The CDR3 is 15 amino acids. Germline assignment: CDR1 SEHNR and CDR2 FQNEAQ (reference sequence). The CDR3 spells CSSTPRGQGGDEQYF. The CDR3 nucleotides read TGTTCCAGCACCCCACGAGGACAGGGGGGCGACGAGCAGTACTTC.

V and J are TRBV6-5 and TRBJ2-1, with 13 bases matching TRBD2. The germline V gene has CDR1 MNHEY and CDR2 SVGAGI. V lost 5 bases to trimming and J lost 8 bases; unmatched junction nucleotides: 3. CDR3 length: 14 amino acids. CDR3 protein: CASSGLAGVYEQFF. For the CDR3, the DNA is TGTGCCAGCAGTGGACTAGCGGGAGTCTATGAGCAGTTCTTC.

This chain uses TRBV6-5 with TRBJ1-1; no reliable D call. Between the trimmed V and J ends, which lost 9 bases and 4 bases, there was a span of 9 bases. CDR1 and CDR2 (germline): MNHEY, SVGAGI. The CDR3 consists of 11 residues. CDR3 bases: TGTGCCAGTGAGGGTAGCACTGAAGCTTTCTTT. Amino acids: CASEGSTEAFF.

To note about this clone: The sample holds other DNA sequences that translate to the same CDR3. This chain links TRBV18 with TRBJ1-2; 7 nucleotides align to TRBD1. The junction had 0 bases not matched to a gene; V was cut back by 2 bases and J by 6 bases. CDR1 is KGHSH, CDR2 LQKENI, per germline. The CDR3 totals 12 residues. In nucleotides, the CDR3 is TGTGCCAGCTCACCAGACAGGGATGGCTACACCTTC. It is translated as CASSPDRDGYTF.

V and J are TRBV6-1 and TRBJ2-1; TRBD2 matches at 7 bases. V shed 1 base and J 3 bases; nucleotides not matched to a gene: 9. Germline V CDR1 and CDR2: MNHNS, SASEGT. This CDR3 spans 17 amino acids. DNA for the CDR3: TGTGCCAGCAGTGAAGAGTCTATCCTAGCGGTCTACAATGAGCAGTTCTTC. This codes for CASSEESILAVYNEQFF.

The rearrangement uses TRBV9 and TRBJ2-5; D perhaps matches TRBD2 (5 bases). CDR1 and CDR2 (germline): SGDLS, YYNGEE. CDR3 length: 14 residues. Trimming took off 4 bases at V and 5 bases at J, with 15 bases between the two ends. The CDR3 sequence: CASSPLPGMETQYF. In nucleotides, the CDR3 is TGTGCCAGCAGCCCCCTACCCGGGATGGAGACCCAGTACTTC.

The rearrangement joins TRBV7-6 to TRBJ1-5; possibly TRBD1 for D (6 bases). Germline CDR1 and CDR2: SGHVS and FNYEAQ. The CDR3 runs to 13 residues. The germline V and J ends were trimmed by 3 bases and 4 bases, with 7 bases remaining between them. As DNA, the CDR3 is TGTGCCAGCAGCTTGCAGGGGAATCAGCCCCAGCATTTT. Protein product: CASSLQGNQPQHF.

This chain uses TRBV7-9 with TRBJ2-1; 9 positions agree with TRBD1. The CDR3 is 16 residues long. After removal of 5 bases from V and 8 bases from J, the junction contained 13 bases not matched to a gene. The germline V gene encodes CDR1 SEHNR and CDR2 FQNEAQ (reference sequence). CDR3 amino acids: CASSPYRGRGKDEQFF. The DNA of the CDR3 is TGTGCCAGCAGCCCGTACAGGGGGCGGGGTAAGGATGAGCAGTTCTTC.